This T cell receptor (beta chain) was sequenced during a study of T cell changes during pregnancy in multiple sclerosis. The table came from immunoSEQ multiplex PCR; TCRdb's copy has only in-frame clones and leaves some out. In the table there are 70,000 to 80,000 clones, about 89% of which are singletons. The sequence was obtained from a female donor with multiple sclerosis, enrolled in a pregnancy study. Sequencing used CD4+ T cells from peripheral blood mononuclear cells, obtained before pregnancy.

The CDR3 region is CASSSSVLPYEQYF. The CDR3 DNA reads TGTGCCAGCAGTTCGTCGGTCTTACCCTACGAGCAGTACTTC. V and J are TRBV6-5 and TRBJ2-7; D gene ambiguous. The CDR3 totals 14 residues. From germline, CDR1 is MNHEY and CDR2 SVGAGI. Trimming stripped 4 bases from V and 2 bases from J, with 12 bases between.